Below are 2 T cell receptor beta chains sequenced from a single sample in a study of CD8+CD57+ T cells in acquired aplastic anemia. TCR beta VDJ and CDR3 profiles were obtained from a genomic DNA template. TCRdb reprocessed the reads via MiXCR and lists one record per CDR3 protein. Of around 180,000 distinct CDR3 sequences listed, 64% are singletons. The sequencing input was sorted CD4+, CD8+, or CD8+CD57+ T cells (not recorded which) from PBMCs. These TCRs come from a human donor with severe aplastic anemia or a healthy control (not recorded which).

This clonotype was counted a few times. The CDR3 does not end in the conserved phenylalanine or tryptophan, so this is likely a read error. V usage is TRBV4-1 and J usage is TRBJ1-1; no firm D call. The V gene's germline CDR1 is MGHRA and CDR2 YSYEKL. The CDR3 extends over 12 amino acids. V was clipped by 5 bases and J by 11 bases, with 15 bases between them. This chain's CDR3 is CASSSPTGEAFL. CDR3 DNA sequence: TGCGCCAGCAGCTCCCCGACGGGAGAGGCTTTCCTT.

The chain couples TRBV7-8 to TRBJ2-7, with D maybe TRBD2 (7 bases). The CDR3 is 13 residues long. CDR1 is SGHVS, CDR2 FQNEAQ, per germline. V lost 3 bases, J lost 6 bases, and 12 bases lay in between. The DNA of the CDR3 is TGTGCCAGCAGCTTGGAGGGGGGGGTCGAGCAGTACTTC. This gives the protein CASSLEGGVEQYF.